One and the same sample provided the 23 T cell receptor beta chains below, sequenced in a study of post-analysis software for immune sequencing data. The authors incorporated unique molecular identifiers into the TCR beta cDNA libraries. TCRdb called the PCR reads again in MiXCR, with one record for every CDR3 protein. The table shows hundreds of thousands of distinct CDR3 sequences, with 30% to 45% occurring only once. Their target antigens are unknown. General observations from the study: Patients used a handful of TRBV segments, including TRBV5-6, TRBV5-1 and TRBV20-1, more often than controls.

The sample comprised blood. The receptors here all came from a girl aged 2 to 9 with multiple sclerosis.

The chain combines TRBV5-1 with TRBJ2-1; no clear D gene. Per germline, CDR1 SGHRS and CDR2 YFSETQ. This CDR3 has 15 amino acids. V was cut by 2 bases and J by 8 bases, with 17 bases left in between. As DNA, the CDR3 is TGCGCCAGCAGCTTCTTTGAATCCTCCAACGATGAGCAGTTCTTC. Its translation: CASSFFESSNDEQFF.

This sequence joins TRBV6-5 and TRBJ1-4; 7 nucleotides line up with TRBD1. V gave up 6 bases and J gave up 6 bases; unmatched junction bases: 7. CDR1 MNHEY and CDR2 SVGAGI come from the germline V gene. This CDR3 is 14 amino acids long. The CDR3 DNA reads as TGTGCCAGCAGCCCCGGGACAGTTGATGAAAAACTGTTTTTT. This codes for CASSPGTVDEKLFF.

The rearrangement uses TRBV24-1 and TRBJ1-2; D gene ambiguous. This CDR3 comprises 14 residues. CDR1 KGHDR and CDR2 SFDVKD come from the germline V gene. The V end lost 1 base, the J end lost 3 bases, and 8 bases lay between the germline ends. The CDR3 protein is CATSDFNEDYGYTF. CDR3 DNA: TGTGCCACCAGTGATTTTAACGAGGACTATGGCTACACCTTC.

The chain has TRBV28 and TRBJ2-7; 8 positions agree with TRBD2. The J call may not be correct, given that the DNA end is closer to TRBJ2-5. The CDR3 is 13 residues long. Looked up from germline, CDR1 is MDHEN and CDR2 is SYDVKM. This CDR3 reads CASSSLAVETQYF. The DNA for the CDR3 is TGTGCCAGCAGCTCACTAGCGGTAGAGACCCAGTACTTC.

The J gene is TRBJ1-2, the V gene TRBV16; no clear D gene. Germline lookup yields CDR1 KGHSY and CDR2 FQNENV. This CDR3 comprises 14 residues. V was trimmed by 2 bases and J by 2 bases, leaving 9 bases between them. The CDR3 sequence is CASSQRQMNYGYTF. CDR3 DNA sequence: TGTGCCAGCAGCCAACGGCAGATGAACTATGGCTACACCTTC.

V and J are TRBV7-9 and TRBJ2-5; 7 positions match TRBD2. This CDR3 is built from 16 residues. Unmatched junction bases numbered 13, after V lost 5 bases and J lost 4 bases. Germline V gives CDR1 SEHNR, CDR2 FQNEAQ (reference sequence). CDR3 bases: TGTGCCAGCAGCCCTCGGACTAGTGGGGATCGAGAGACCCAGTACTTC. It is translated as CASSPRTSGDRETQYF.

This clonotype has just a few counts. V and J are TRBV20-1 and TRBJ2-3; 10 nucleotides match TRBD2. The CDR3 is 14 amino acids. The junction had 9 bases not matched to a gene; V was cut back by 7 bases and J by 5 bases. In germline, CDR1 is DFQATT, CDR2 SNEGSKA (reference sequence). CDR3 nucleotides: TGCAGTGTATCTAGCGGGAGTCGTGGAGATACGCAGTATTTT. Residues: CSVSSGSRGDTQYF.

J is TRBJ2-7 and V is TRBV28; the D gene is possibly TRBD2 (6 bases). The CDR3 consists of 16 residues. V lost 3 bases, J lost 0 bases, and 15 bases lay in between. Germline assignment: CDR1 MDHEN and CDR2 SYDVKM. This CDR3 is CASSLVGVAASYEQYF. CDR3 in DNA: TGTGCCAGCAGTTTGGTTGGAGTAGCGGCCTCCTACGAGCAGTACTTC.

There are many counts of this clonotype. This rearrangement joins TRBV29-1 to TRBJ2-3; 10 bases are a match to TRBD2. The CDR3 is 13 amino acids. CDR1 and CDR2 (germline): SQVTM, ANQGSEA. Trimming cost V 8 bases and J 2 bases; bases outside gene matches: 4. CDR3 region: CSTSGDNTDTQYF. In DNA form, the CDR3 reads TGCAGCACTAGCGGGGACAACACAGATACGCAGTATTTT.

CDR3 region: CASSEARDKENIQYF. DNA for the CDR3: TGTGCCAGCAGTGAAGCGCGGGACAAGGAAAACATTCAGTACTTC. The chain has TRBV6-1 and TRBJ2-4; either TRBD1 or TRBD2 may supply D (6 bases each). V gave up 0 bases and J gave up 5 bases, with 11 bases separating them. CDR1 MNHNS and CDR2 SASEGT come from the germline V gene. This CDR3 has 15 residues.

DNA for the CDR3: TGCGCCAGCAGCTTGGCGGCTAACTATGGCTACACCTTC. It encodes CASSLAANYGYTF. V is TRBV5-1 and J is TRBJ1-2; D not resolved. Per the germline V gene, CDR1 is SGHRS and CDR2 is YFSETQ. V was clipped by 0 bases and J by 0 bases, with 3 bases between them. The CDR3 loop spans 13 amino acids.

This chain links TRBV5-1 with TRBJ1-2; 7 nucleotides align to TRBD1. The CDR3 has 17 amino acids. The ends lost 4 bases at V and 4 bases at J; junction bases unmatched: 16. Per the germline V gene, CDR1 is SGHRS and CDR2 is YFSETQ. The CDR3 DNA is TGCGCCAGCAGCGACGGGGGACAGCGACCCGTCAGCTATGGCTACACCTTC. Translated, it gives CASSDGGQRPVSYGYTF.

The sample holds one count of this clonotype. The CDR3 here is CASSLPQGGHGYTF. In DNA form, the CDR3 reads TGTGCCAGCAGTCTCCCCCAGGGCGGGCATGGCTACACCTTC. V and J are TRBV28 and TRBJ1-2; possibly TRBD1 for D (5 bases). Trimming stripped 5 bases from V and 6 bases from J, with 16 bases between. The germline CDR1 and CDR2 sequences are MDHEN and SYDVKM. This CDR3 is built from 14 residues.

Concerning this clonotype: A read error is possible here, since a much larger clone lies one base away. The CDR3 DNA reads as TGCAGCGGGACAGGGGCCTACGAGCAGTACTTC. Amino acids: CSGTGAYEQYF. The V gene is TRBV29-1, the J gene TRBJ2-7; 9 bases are shared with TRBD1. V dropped 7 bases and J dropped 2; count of bases not matched to a gene: 0. Germline V gene data show CDR1 as SQVTM and CDR2 as ANQGSEA. The CDR3 covers 11 residues.

The chain is built from TRBV29-1 and TRBJ2-3; 7 bases map to TRBD2. CDR3 length equals 11 residues. Germline loops: CDR1 SQVTM, CDR2 ANQGSEA. CDR3 loop: CGCWDREAQYF. The CDR3 DNA reads TGCGGCTGTTGGGATCGGGAGGCGCAGTATTTT.

The genes are TRBV15 and TRBJ1-1; possible D gene TRBD1, 6 bases. Trimming took off 1 base at V and 4 bases at J, with 7 bases between the two ends. The germline V gene encodes CDR1 LNHNV and CDR2 YYDKDF (reference sequence). The CDR3 totals 13 residues. CDR3 residues: CATSRGQVTEAFF. The CDR3 DNA sequence: TGTGCCACCAGCAGAGGACAGGTCACTGAAGCTTTCTTT.

The V and J genes are TRBV15 and TRBJ2-3, with unresolved D. Germline V gene lookup returns CDR1 LNHNV and CDR2 YYDKDF (reference sequence). The ends were cut back, 0 bases at V and 7 bases at J, with 14 bases in the middle. The CDR3 is 15 residues long. The CDR3 DNA sequence: TGTGCCACCAGCAGAGACGGCCGGGCCGCGAATACGCAGTATTTT. Its protein is CATSRDGRAANTQYF.

This rearrangement joins TRBV5-1 to TRBJ1-6, with TRBD1 as a possible D gene (6 bases). Trimming removed 5 bases at V and 1 base at J, with 10 bases between. CDR3 length: 15 residues. CDR1 and CDR2 (germline): SGHRS, YFSETQ. The CDR3 reads CASRQGLSYNSPLHF. CDR3 coding DNA: TGCGCCAGCAGACAGGGTCTATCCTATAATTCACCCCTCCACTTT.

The rearrangement links TRBV28 to TRBJ2-4; D unresolved. The V end lost 3 bases, the J end lost 2 bases, and 8 bases lay between the germline ends. CDR1 MDHEN and CDR2 SYDVKM come from the germline V gene. The CDR3 runs to 14 residues. CDR3 coding DNA: TGTGCCAGCAGTTTCATCGGTCCCAAAAACATTCAGTACTTC. Its translation: CASSFIGPKNIQYF.

The gene calls are TRBV5-1 and TRBJ2-1, with 9 nucleotides matching TRBD2. After removal of 2 bases from V and 1 base from J, the junction contained 4 bases not matched to a gene. Germline CDR1 reads SGHRS; CDR2 reads YFSETQ. The CDR3 runs 16 residues. CDR3 in amino acids: CASSFGLASSYNEQFF. The CDR3 nucleotides are TGCGCCAGCAGCTTCGGACTAGCGAGTTCCTACAATGAGCAGTTCTTC.

This clonotype has a count of ten or more. This chain connects TRBV13 to TRBJ2-5, with no clear D. Germline V gene sequence: CDR1 PRHDT, CDR2 FYEKMQ (reference sequence). The ends were cut back, 0 bases at V and 0 bases at J, with 2 bases in the middle. The length of the CDR3 is 13 residues. CDR3 bases: TGTGCCAGCAGCTTAGGGGACCAAGAGACCCAGTACTTC. This encodes CASSLGDQETQYF.

This clonotype was seen a handful of times. This chain uses TRBV20-1 with TRBJ2-7; 7 bases match TRBD1. The trim removed 0 bases at V and 2 bases at J, leaving 4 bases unmatched. CDR1 and CDR2 (germline): DFQATT, SNEGSKA (reference sequence). The CDR3 sequence is 14 residues long. The CDR3 reads CSARETGETYEQYF. In DNA form, the CDR3 reads TGCAGTGCTAGAGAAACAGGGGAGACCTACGAGCAGTACTTC.

The rearrangement joins TRBV29-1 to TRBJ1-2, with TRBD1 matching 9 bases. J gave up 8 bases and V 0 bases, and 10 bases lay outside the gene matches. The CDR3 runs to 15 residues. Germline CDR1 SQVTM, CDR2 ANQGSEA. The CDR3 coding sequence is TGCAGCGTTGAAGACACCGGGACAGGGTTAGCCGGCTACACCTTC. It is translated as CSVEDTGTGLAGYTF.